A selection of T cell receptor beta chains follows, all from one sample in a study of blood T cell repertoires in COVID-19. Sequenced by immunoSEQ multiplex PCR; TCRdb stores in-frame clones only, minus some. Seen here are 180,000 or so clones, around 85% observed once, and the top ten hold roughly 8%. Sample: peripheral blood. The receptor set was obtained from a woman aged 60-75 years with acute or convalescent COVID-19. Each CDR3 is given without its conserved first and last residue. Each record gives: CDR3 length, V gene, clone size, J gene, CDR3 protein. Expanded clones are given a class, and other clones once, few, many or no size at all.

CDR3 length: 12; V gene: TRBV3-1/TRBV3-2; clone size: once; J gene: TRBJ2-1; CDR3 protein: ASSGAGHYNEQF
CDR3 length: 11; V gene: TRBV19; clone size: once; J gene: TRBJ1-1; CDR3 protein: ASSVGGVPEAF
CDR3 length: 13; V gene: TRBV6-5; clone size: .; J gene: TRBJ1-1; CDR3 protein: ASSYRDRLNTEAF
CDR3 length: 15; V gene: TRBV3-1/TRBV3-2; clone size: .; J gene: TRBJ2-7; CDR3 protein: ASSRGTSGSSSYEQY
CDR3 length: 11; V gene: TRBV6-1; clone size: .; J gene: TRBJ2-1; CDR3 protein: ASSERELGEQF
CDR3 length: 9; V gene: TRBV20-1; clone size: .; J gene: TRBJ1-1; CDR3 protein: SAKGVTEAF
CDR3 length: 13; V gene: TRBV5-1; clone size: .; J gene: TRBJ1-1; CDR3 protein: ASSLGPLGDTEAF
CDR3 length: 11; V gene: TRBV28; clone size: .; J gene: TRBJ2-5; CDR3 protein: ASGSPRQEAQY
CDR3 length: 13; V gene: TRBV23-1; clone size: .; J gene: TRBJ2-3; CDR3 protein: ASSPGISSTDTQY
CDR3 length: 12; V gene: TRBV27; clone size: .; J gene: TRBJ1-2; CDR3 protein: ASRGGTVNYGYT
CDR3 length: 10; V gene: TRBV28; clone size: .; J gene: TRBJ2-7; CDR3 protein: ASSLLAGEQY
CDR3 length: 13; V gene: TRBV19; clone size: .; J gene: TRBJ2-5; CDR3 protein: ASTTGRLGVETQY
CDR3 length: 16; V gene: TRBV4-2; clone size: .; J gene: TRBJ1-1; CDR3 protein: ASSQDLRQTFPNTEAF
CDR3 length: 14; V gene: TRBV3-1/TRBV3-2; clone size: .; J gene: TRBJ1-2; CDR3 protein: ASSQVRTGGDYGYT
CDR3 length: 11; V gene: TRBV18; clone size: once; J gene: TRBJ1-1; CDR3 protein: ASSPPGNTEAF
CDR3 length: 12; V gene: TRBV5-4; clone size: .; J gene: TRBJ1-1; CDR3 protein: ASGLTGSWTEAF
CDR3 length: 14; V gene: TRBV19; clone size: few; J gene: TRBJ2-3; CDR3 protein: ASRVSDRFSTDTQY
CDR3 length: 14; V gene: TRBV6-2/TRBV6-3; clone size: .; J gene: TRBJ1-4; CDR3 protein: ASSYTTERTNEKLF
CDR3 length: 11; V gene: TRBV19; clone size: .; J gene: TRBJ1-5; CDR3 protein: ASNDRDNQPQH
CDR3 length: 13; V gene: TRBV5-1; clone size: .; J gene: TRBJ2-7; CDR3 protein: ASSWMTGVSYEQY
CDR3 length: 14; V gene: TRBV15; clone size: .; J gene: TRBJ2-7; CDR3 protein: ATSRGGTKSHYEQY
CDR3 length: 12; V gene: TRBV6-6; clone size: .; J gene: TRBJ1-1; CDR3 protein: ASKKGQGGTEAF
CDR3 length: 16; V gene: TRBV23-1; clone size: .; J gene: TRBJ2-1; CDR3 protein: ASSHPETSGGQYNEQF
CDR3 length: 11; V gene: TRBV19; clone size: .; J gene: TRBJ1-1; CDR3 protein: ASLEEKNTEAF
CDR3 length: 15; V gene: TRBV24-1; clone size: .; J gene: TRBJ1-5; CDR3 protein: ATSDFSAGDRDQPQH
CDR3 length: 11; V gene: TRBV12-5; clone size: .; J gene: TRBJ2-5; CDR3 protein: ASRNAGAETQY
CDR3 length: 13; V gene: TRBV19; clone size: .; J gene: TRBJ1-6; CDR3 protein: ASSIGESPNSPLH
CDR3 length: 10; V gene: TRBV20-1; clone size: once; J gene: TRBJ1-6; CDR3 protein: SASPGNSPLH
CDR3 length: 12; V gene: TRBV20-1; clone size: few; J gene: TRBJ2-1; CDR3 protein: SASGSGTYNEQF
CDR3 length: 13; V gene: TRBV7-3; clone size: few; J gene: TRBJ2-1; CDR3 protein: ASSATSGRASEQF
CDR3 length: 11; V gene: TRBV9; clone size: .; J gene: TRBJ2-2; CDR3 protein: ASSVRVGGELF
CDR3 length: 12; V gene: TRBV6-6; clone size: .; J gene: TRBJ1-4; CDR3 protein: ASSTAGAKEKLF
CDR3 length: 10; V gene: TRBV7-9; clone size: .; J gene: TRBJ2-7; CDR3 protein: ASSLMPDEQY
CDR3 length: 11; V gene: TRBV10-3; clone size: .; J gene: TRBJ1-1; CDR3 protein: AITGAPGTEAF
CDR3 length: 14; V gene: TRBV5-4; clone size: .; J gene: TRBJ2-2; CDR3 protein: ASSLGETRSTGELF
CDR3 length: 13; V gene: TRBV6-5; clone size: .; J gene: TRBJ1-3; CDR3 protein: ASTPNRVSGNTIY
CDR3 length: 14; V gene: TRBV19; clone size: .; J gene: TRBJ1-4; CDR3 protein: ASSIPAGTGLEKLF
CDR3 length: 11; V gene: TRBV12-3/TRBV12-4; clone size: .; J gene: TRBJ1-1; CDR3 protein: ASSLHVNTEAF
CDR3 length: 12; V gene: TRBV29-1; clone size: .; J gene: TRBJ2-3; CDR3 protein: SVARESSTDTQY
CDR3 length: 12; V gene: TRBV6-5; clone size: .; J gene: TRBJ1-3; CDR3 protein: ASRLPGTGNTIY
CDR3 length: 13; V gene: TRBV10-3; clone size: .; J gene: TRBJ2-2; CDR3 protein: AISEEDRDTGELF
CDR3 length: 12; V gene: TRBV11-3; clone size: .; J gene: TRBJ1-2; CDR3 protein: ASSLGQGRTGYT
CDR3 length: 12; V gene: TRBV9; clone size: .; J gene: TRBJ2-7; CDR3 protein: ASSPRQGLGEQY
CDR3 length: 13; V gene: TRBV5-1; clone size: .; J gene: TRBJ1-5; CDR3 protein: ASSPGLGDNQPQH
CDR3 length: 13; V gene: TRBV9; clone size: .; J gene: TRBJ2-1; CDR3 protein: ASSALGSGRAGQF
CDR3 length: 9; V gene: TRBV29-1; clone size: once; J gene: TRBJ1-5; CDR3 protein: SVLVNQPQH
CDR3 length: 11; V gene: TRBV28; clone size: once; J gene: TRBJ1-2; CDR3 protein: ASSFNTNYGYT
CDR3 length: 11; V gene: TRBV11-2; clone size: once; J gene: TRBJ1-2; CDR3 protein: ASSSGIFYGYT
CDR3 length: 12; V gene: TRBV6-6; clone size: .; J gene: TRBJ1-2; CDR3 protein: ASSDRVGYYGYT
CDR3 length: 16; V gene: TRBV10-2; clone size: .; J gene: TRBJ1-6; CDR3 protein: ASSERGTGRSYNSPLH
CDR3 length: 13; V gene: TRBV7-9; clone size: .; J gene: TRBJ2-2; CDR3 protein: ASSPQGRQSGELF
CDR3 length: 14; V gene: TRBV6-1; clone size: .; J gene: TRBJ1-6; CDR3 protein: ASSEGQGKAWSPLH
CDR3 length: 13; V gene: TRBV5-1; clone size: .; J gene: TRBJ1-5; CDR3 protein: ASSLEGRREQPQH
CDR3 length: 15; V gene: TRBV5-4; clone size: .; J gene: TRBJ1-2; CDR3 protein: ASSMGQGAGTSYGYT
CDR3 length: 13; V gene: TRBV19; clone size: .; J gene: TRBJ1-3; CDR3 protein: ASMDGIVSGNTIY
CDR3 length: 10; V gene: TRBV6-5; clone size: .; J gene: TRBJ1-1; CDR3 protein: ASRRQGAEAF
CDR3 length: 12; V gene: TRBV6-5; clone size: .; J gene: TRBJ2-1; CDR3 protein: ASSYSDTTNEQF
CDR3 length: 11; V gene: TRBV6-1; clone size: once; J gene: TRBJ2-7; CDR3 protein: ASSESSGNEQY
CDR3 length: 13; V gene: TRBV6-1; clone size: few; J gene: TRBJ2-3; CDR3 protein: ASSEVSVVTDTQY
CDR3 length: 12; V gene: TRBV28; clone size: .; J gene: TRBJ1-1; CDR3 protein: ASSLLQGSTEAF